A selection of T cell receptor beta chains follows, all from one sample in a study of T cell changes during pregnancy in multiple sclerosis. Data came from immunoSEQ multiplex PCR; TCRdb stores just in-frame clones and leaves some out. Here the sample spans 45,000 to 55,000 clones, 88% being singletons. Source: CD4+ T cells from peripheral blood mononuclear cells, taken in the second trimester of pregnancy. The receptors here all came from a female donor with multiple sclerosis, enrolled in a pregnancy study. Each CDR3 is given with its conserved first and last residue. The D gene is left open where the match is weak. A clone size is listed for some rows: how often the clone was seen (once, few, many), or a class if it is expanded.

>once|TRBV19|TRBD2|TRBJ2-3
TGTGCCAGTAGTACAACCGCTAGCGGGAGAAGGCCAGATACGCAGTATTTT
CASSTTASGRRPDTQYF
>once|TRBV18|NA|TRBJ1-1
TGTGCCAGCTCACCACCGGATCGACAGAACACTGAAGCTTTCTTT
CASSPPDRQNTEAFF
>NA|TRBV9|TRBD2|TRBJ2-7
TGTGCCAGCAGCGCCCAGGCGGCTAGCGGGTACGAGCAGTACTTC
CASSAQAASGYEQYF
>NA|TRBV7-8|NA|TRBJ2-1
TGTGCCAGCAGCCACCCTAGAGTAGAGCAGTTCTTC
CASSHPRVEQFF
>NA|TRBV19|NA|TRBJ2-2
TGTGCCAGTAGACCTCCGGGGAACACCGGGGAGCTGTTTTTT
CASRPPGNTGELFF
>NA|TRBV29-1|NA|TRBJ2-7
TGCAGCGTTGACAGGGCTTCGGGTGAGCAGTACTTC
CSVDRASGEQYF
>NA|TRBV21-1|NA|TRBJ1-1
TGTGCCAGCAGCAAAGCGCTCAGGGGCACTGAAGCTTTCTTT
CASSKALRGTEAFF
>NA|TRBV11-2|TRBD1|TRBJ1-1
TGTGCCAGCAGCCCATATTCGACAGGGATGAACACTGAAGCTTTCTTT
CASSPYSTGMNTEAFF
>NA|TRBV7-2|NA|TRBJ2-1
TGTGCCAGCAGCTTTGAGCGAGCTCCCAATGAGCAGTTCTTC
CASSFERAPNEQFF
>NA|TRBV25-1|TRBD2|TRBJ2-7
TGTGCCAGCAGCGGTCCGGGACTAATCTTCGAGCAGTACTTC
CASSGPGLIFEQYF
>few|TRBV9|TRBD1|TRBJ2-3
TGTGCCAGCAGCGTAAACCCAGGGGGTTCAGATACGCAGTATTTT
CASSVNPGGSDTQYF
>once|TRBV11-2|NA|TRBJ1-1
TGTGCCAGCAGCTCCGCCCCAGGCCGCCGGACTGAAGCTTTCTTT
CASSSAPGRRTEAFF
>NA|TRBV5-1|NA|TRBJ1-1
TGCGCCAGCAGCTTGGTAGAGGCCGGAGGTGAAGCTTTCTTT
CASSLVEAGGEAFF
>NA|TRBV5-1|TRBD1|TRBJ2-7
TGCGCCAGCAGCGTGGGACAGGTCCCCATCTACGAGCAGTACTTC
CASSVGQVPIYEQYF
>once|TRBV7-9|NA|TRBJ1-1
TGTGCCAGCAGCTTAGGTCAGGGAAACACTGAAGCTTTCTTT
CASSLGQGNTEAFF
>NA|TRBV7-9|TRBD1|TRBJ1-1
TGTGCCAGCAGCCATCGGACAGGGGGTGCGAACACTGAAGCTTTCTTT
CASSHRTGGANTEAFF
>NA|TRBV28|TRBD2|TRBJ2-4
TGTGCCAGCAGTTCAGGGCCTAGCGGGGACATTCAGTACTTC
CASSSGPSGDIQYF
>NA|TRBV7-3|NA|TRBJ2-5
TGTGCCAGCAGCCTGTTCGGAGTCGGGGAGACCCAGTACTTC
CASSLFGVGETQYF
>NA|TRBV7-6|TRBD1|TRBJ2-1
TGTGCCAGCAGCTTAGAGGGGGCTTACTCCTACAATGAGCAGTTCTTC
CASSLEGAYSYNEQFF
>NA|TRBV25-1|NA|TRBJ2-1
TGTGCCAGCAGTGAATGGAACAGGGACGTTAATGAGCAGTTCTTC
CASSEWNRDVNEQFF
>NA|TRBV14|NA|TRBJ2-7
TGTGCCAGCAGCCAAGAGGTGCGGCCAGGGGTTAAGGACGAGCAGTACTTC
CASSQEVRPGVKDEQYF
>NA|TRBV5-1|NA|TRBJ2-1
TGCGCCAGCAGCTTGAGGGCGGGTTCCTACAATGAGCAGTTCTTC
CASSLRAGSYNEQFF
>once|TRBV2|TRBD2|TRBJ2-5
TGTGCCAGCAGTGAGGGACTAGCGGGAGGCCAAGAGACCCAGTACTTC
CASSEGLAGGQETQYF
>NA|TRBV11-2|NA|TRBJ2-1
TGTGCCAGCAGCACCGCCAGCTCCTACAATGAGCAGTTCTTC
CASSTASSYNEQFF
>NA|TRBV19|TRBD2|TRBJ2-2
TGTGCCAGTAAGGGGCTAGCGGGAGGGACGAACACCGGGGAGCTGTTTTTT
CASKGLAGGTNTGELFF
>NA|TRBV5-1|TRBD2|TRBJ2-5
TGCGCCAGCAGCTATCCGGGGGACTACCCCAGAGAGACCCAGTACTTC
CASSYPGDYPRETQYF
>few|TRBV7-9|NA|TRBJ2-2
TGTGCCAGCAGCCTTTGGATCACTGGGCCCGGGGAGCTGTTTTTT
CASSLWITGPGELFF
>NA|TRBV6-1|NA|TRBJ1-5
TGTGCCAGCAGTGACCTGTGGAGCAGTCAGCCCCAGCATTTT
CASSDLWSSQPQHF
>once|TRBV18|NA|TRBJ2-7
TGTGCCAGCTCAGATTCCGGGACAAGCTCCTACGAGCAGTACTTC
CASSDSGTSSYEQYF
>once|TRBV28|NA|TRBJ2-1
TGTGCCAGCAGTTTGATTCAGGCCCCGAGCTCCTACAATGAGCAGTTCTTC
CASSLIQAPSSYNEQFF
>NA|TRBV30|TRBD1|TRBJ1-4
TGTGCCTGGGGACAGGGGTCTAATGAAAAACTGTTTTTT
CAWGQGSNEKLFF
>NA|TRBV6-5|NA|TRBJ1-2
TGTGCCAGCAGCCGGGGGAGGGTACAAGACTATGGCTACACCTTC
CASSRGRVQDYGYTF
>once|TRBV6-5|NA|TRBJ2-7
TGTGCCAGCAGTTCTTACAGGGCTGGCGAGCAGTACTTC
CASSSYRAGEQYF
>NA|TRBV7-6|NA|TRBJ2-2
TGTGCCAGCAGCCCAGCGACCCAGGGGAAAACCGGGGAGCTGTTTTTT
CASSPATQGKTGELFF
>few|TRBV5-5|NA|TRBJ1-2
TGTGCCAGCAGTTTAAGGTCGGCGGATAACTATGGCTACACCTTC
CASSLRSADNYGYTF
>NA|TRBV2|NA|TRBJ2-2
TGTGCCAGCAGGGGGGACAAAACCGGGGAGCTGTTTTTT
CASRGDKTGELFF
>NA|TRBV6-4|NA|TRBJ2-3
TGTGCCAGCAGTGTGTCGAGCGCAGATACGCAGTATTTT
CASSVSSADTQYF
>NA|TRBV30|TRBD2|TRBJ2-3
TGTGCCTGGAGTAGTGGGCAGGGCGGGAGAATGGATACGCAGTATTTT
CAWSSGQGGRMDTQYF
>NA|TRBV4-1|TRBD1|TRBJ1-1
TGCGCCAGCAGCCAAGATTTGGCCAGGGGGCTTATCACTGAAGCTTTCTTT
CASSQDLARGLITEAFF
>once|TRBV18|TRBD2|TRBJ2-5
TGTGCCAGCTCACCTACAGGACTAGCGGAAGAGACCCAGTACTTC
CASSPTGLAEETQYF
>NA|TRBV7-2|NA|TRBJ2-3
TGTGCCAGCAGCTTTGGCGGGGCCAGAGATACGCAGTATTTT
CASSFGGARDTQYF
>NA|TRBV6-4|NA|TRBJ2-3
TGTGCCAGCAGTGACTACGGGAGTGGCACAGATACGCAGTATTTT
CASSDYGSGTDTQYF
>NA|TRBV19|NA|TRBJ1-5
TGTGCCAGTAGGAGTCCGGAGGGGTTACATCAGCCCCAGCATTTT
CASRSPEGLHQPQHF
>NA|TRBV6-5|TRBD2|TRBJ2-2
TGTGCCAGCAAGGGGACCGAGCGGGGCCTCGGGGAGCTGTTTTTT
CASKGTERGLGELFF
>NA|TRBV6-1|TRBD1|TRBJ1-2
TGTGCCAGCATCACCGAGGGACAGGGATACGGCTACACCTTC
CASITEGQGYGYTF
>once|TRBV10-2|TRBD1|TRBJ1-5
TGCGCCAGCAGTGGAGGGGACAGGGGCTATCAGCCCCAGCATTTT
CASSGGDRGYQPQHF
>NA|TRBV5-1|NA|TRBJ2-7
TGCGCCAGCAGCTTGGGCGGGACCGCCCTCTACGAGCAGTACTTC
CASSLGGTALYEQYF